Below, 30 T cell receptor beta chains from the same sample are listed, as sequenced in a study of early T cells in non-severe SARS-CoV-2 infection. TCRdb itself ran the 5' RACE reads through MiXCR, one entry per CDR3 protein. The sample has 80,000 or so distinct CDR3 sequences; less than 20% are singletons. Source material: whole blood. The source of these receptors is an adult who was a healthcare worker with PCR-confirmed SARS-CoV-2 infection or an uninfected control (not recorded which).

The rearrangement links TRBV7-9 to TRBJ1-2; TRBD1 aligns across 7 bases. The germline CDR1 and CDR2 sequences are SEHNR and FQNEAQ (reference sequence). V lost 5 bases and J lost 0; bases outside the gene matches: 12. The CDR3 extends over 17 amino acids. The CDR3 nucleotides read TGTGCCAGCAGCCCCATTACCGAACAGGGGTCTAACTATGGCTACACCTTC. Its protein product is CASSPITEQGSNYGYTF.

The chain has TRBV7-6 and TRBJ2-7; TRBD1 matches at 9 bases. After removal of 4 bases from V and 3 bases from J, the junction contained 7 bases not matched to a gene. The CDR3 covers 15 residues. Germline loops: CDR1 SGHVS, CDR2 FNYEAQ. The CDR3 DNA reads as TGTGCCAGCAGCTCAGGACAGGGGCCATTCTACGAGCAGTACTTC. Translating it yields CASSSGQGPFYEQYF.

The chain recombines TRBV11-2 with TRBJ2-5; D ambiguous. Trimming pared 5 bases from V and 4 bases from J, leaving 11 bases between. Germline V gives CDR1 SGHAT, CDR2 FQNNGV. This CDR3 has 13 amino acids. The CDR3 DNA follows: TGTGCCAGCAGCGTCGGAAGGTCAGAGACCCAGTACTTC. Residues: CASSVGRSETQYF.

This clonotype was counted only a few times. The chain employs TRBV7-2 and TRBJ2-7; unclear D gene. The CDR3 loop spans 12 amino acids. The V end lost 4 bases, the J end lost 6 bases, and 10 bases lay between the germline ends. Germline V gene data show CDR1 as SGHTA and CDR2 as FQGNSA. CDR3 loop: CASSYGASEQYF. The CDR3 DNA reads TGTGCCAGCAGCTACGGAGCCTCCGAGCAGTACTTC. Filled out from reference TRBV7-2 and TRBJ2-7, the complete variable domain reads GAGVSQSPSNKVTEKGKDVELRCDPISGHTALYWYRQSLGQGLEFLIYFQGNSAPDKSGLPSDRFSAERTGGSVSTLTIQRTQQEDSAVYLCASSYGASEQYFGPGTRLTVT.

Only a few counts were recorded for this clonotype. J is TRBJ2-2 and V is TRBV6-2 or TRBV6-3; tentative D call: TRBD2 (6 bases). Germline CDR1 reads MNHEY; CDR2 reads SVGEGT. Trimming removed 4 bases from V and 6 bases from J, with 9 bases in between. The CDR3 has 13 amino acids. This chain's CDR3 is CASSSWGAGELFF. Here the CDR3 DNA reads TGTGCCAGCAGTTCATGGGGGGCCGGGGAGCTGTTTTTT.

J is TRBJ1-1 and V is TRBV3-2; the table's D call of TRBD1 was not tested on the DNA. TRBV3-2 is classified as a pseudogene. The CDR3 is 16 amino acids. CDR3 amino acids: CASSQVGTGGSTEAFF. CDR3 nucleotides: TGTGCCAGCAGCCAAGTCGGGACAGGGGGAAGCACTGAAGCTTTCTTT.

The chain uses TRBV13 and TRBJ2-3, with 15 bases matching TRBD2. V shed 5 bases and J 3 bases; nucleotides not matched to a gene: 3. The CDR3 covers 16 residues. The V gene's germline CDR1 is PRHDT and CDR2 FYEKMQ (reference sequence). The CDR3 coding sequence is TGTGCCAGCAGCGGGACTAGCGGGGGGTCTACAGATACGCAGTATTTT. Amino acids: CASSGTSGGSTDTQYF.

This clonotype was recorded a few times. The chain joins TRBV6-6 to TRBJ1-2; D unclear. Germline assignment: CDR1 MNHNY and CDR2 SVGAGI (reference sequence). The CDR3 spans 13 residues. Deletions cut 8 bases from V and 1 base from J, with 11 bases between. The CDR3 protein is CASLTGSNYGYTF. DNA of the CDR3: TGTGCCAGCCTGACTGGGAGTAACTATGGCTACACCTTC.

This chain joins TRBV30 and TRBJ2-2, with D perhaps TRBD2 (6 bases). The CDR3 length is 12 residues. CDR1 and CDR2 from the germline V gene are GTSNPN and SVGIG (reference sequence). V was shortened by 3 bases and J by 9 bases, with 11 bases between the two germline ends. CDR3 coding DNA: TGTGCCTGGAGGCGCGGGGTCCGGGAGCTGTTTTTT. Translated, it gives CAWRRGVRELFF.

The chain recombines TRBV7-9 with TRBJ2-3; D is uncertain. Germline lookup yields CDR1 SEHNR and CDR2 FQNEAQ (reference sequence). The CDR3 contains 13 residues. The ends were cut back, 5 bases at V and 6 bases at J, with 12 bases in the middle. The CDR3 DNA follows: TGTGCCAGCAGCGTAGGCACAGCGGATACGCAGTATTTT. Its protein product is CASSVGTADTQYF.

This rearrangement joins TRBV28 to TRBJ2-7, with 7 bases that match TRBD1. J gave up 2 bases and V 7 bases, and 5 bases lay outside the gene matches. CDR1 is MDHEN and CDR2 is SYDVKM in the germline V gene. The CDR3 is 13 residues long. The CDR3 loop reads CASTTGTAYEQYF. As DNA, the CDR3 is TGTGCCAGCACAACCGGGACAGCCTACGAGCAGTACTTC.

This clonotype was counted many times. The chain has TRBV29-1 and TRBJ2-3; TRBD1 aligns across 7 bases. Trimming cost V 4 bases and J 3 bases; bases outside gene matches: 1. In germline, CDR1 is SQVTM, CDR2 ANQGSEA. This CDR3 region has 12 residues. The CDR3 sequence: CSVVGQTDTQYF. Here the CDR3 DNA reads TGCAGCGTTGTGGGACAGACAGATACGCAGTATTTT.

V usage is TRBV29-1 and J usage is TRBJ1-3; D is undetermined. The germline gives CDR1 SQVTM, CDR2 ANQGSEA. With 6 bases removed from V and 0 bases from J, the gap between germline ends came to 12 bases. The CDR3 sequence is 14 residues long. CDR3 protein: CSVSDGFSGNTIYF. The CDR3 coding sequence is TGCAGCGTATCCGATGGGTTCTCTGGAAACACCATATATTTT.

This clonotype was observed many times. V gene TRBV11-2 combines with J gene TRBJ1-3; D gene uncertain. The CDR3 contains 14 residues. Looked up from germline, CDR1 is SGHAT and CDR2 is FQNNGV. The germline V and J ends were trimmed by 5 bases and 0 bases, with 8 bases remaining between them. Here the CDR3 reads CASSRPPSGNTIYF. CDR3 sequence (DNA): TGTGCCAGCAGCCGTCCCCCCTCTGGAAACACCATATATTTT.

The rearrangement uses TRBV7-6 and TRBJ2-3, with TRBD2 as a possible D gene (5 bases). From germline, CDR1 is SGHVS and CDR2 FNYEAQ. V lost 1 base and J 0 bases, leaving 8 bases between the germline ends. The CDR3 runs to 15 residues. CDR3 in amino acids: CASSLGGLSTDTQYF. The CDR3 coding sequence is TGTGCCAGCAGCTTAGGAGGGCTGAGCACAGATACGCAGTATTTT. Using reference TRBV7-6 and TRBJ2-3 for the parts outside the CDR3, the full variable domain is GAGVSQSPRYKVTKRGQDVALRCDPISGHVSLYWYRQALGQGPEFLTYFNYEAQQDKSGLPNDRFSAERPEGSISTLTIQRTEQRDSAMYRCASSLGGLSTDTQYFGPGTRLTVL.

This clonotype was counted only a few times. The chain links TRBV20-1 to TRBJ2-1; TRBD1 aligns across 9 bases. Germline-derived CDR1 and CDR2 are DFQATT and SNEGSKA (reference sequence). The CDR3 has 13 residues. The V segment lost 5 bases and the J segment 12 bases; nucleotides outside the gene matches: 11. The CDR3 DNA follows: TGCAGTGCTCCCGGGACAGGGTCCAAGGGGCAGTTCTTC. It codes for CSAPGTGSKGQFF.

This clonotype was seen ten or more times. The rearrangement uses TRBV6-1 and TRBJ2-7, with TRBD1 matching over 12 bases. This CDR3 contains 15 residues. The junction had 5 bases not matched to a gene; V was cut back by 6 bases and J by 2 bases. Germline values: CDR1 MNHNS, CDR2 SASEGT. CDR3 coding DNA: TGTGCCAGCAGCCCGGGACAGGGGGCGACCTACGAGCAGTACTTC. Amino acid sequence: CASSPGQGATYEQYF.

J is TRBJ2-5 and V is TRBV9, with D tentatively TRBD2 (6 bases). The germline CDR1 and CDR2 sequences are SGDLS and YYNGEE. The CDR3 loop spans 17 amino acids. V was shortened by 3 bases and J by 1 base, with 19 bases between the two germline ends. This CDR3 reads CASSASWQRAGQETQYF. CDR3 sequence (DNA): TGTGCCAGCAGCGCCAGTTGGCAGCGGGCGGGCCAAGAGACCCAGTACTTC.

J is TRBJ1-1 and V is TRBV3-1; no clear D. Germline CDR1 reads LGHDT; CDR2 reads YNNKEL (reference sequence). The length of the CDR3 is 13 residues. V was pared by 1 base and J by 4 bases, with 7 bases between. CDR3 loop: CASSQGMATEAFF. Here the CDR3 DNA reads TGTGCCAGCAGCCAAGGGATGGCCACTGAAGCTTTCTTT.

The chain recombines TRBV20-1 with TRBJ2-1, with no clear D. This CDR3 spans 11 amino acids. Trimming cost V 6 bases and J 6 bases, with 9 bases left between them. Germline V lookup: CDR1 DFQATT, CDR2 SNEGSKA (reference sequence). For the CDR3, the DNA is TGCAGTGCGGGCTTGCTCAATGAGCAGTTCTTC. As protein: CSAGLLNEQFF.

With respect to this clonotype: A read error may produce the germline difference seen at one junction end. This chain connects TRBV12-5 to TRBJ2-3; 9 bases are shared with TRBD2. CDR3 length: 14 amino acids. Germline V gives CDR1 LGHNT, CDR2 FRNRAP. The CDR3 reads CASGLAGGPETQYF. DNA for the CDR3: TGTGCTAGTGGTTTAGCGGGGGGCCCAGAAACGCAGTATTTT.

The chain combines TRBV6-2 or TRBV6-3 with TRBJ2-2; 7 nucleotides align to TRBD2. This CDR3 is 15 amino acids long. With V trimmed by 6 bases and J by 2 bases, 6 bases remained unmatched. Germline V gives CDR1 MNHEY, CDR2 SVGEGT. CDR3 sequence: CASSPSGYNTGELFF. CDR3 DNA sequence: TGTGCCAGCAGCCCTAGCGGATATAACACCGGGGAGCTGTTTTTT.

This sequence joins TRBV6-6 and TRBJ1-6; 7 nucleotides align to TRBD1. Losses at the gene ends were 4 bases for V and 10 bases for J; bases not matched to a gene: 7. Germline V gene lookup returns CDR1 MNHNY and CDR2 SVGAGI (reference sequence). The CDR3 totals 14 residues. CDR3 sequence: CASSSNDRDSPLHF. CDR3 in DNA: TGTGCCAGCAGTTCGAACGACAGGGACTCACCCCTCCACTTT.

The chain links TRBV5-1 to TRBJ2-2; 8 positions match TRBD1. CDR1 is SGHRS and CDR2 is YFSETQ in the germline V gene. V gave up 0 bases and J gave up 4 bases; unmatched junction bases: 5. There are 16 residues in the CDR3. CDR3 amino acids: CASSLATGGSTGELFF. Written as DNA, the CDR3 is TGCGCCAGCAGCTTGGCTACAGGGGGAAGCACCGGGGAGCTGTTTTTT.

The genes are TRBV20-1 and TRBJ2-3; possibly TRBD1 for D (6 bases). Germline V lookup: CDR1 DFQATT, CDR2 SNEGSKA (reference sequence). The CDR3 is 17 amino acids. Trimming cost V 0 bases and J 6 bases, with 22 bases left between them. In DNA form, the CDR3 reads TGCAGTGCTAGAGATGGTGCCAGCAGGGGAGCAGGCGATACGCAGTATTTT. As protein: CSARDGASRGAGDTQYF.

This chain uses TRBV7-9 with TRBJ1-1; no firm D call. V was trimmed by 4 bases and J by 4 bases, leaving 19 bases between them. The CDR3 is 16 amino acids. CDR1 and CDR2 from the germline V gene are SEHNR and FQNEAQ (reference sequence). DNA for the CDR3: TGTGCCAGCAGCTATCGCTCCGTGAGGGAGGGCACTGAAGCTTTCTTT. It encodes CASSYRSVREGTEAFF.

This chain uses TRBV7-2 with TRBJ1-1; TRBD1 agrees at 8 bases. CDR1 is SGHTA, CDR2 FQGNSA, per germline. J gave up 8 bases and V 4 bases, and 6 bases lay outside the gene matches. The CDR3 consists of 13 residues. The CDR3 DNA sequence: TGTGCCAGCAGCTCCAGGGGGCGCGCGGAAGCTTTCTTT. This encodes CASSSRGRAEAFF.

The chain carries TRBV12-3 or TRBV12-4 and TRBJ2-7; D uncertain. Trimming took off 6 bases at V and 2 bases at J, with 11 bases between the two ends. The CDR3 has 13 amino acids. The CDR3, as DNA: TGTGCCAGCAGGCTCCCAGGAACCTACGAGCAGTACTTC. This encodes CASRLPGTYEQYF.

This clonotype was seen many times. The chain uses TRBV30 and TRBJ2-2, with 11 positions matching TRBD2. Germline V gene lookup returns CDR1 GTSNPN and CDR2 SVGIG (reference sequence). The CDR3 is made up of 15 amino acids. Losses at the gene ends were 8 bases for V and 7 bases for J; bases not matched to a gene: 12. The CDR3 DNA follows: TGTGCCCACCAGACTAGCGGGATCGGTATCGGGGAGCTGTTTTTT. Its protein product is CAHQTSGIGIGELFF.

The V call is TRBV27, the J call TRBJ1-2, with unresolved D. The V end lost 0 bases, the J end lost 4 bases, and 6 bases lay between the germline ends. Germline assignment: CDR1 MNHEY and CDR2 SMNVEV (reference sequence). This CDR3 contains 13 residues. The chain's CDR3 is CASSLSFGYGYTF. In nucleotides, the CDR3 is TGTGCCAGCAGTTTATCGTTTGGCTATGGCTACACCTTC.